This T cell receptor beta chain comes out of a study of T cell clonotyping in hematopoietic cell transplantation. Germline-derived CDR1 and CDR2 are ENHRY and SYGVKD. The length of the CDR3 is 15 residues. V trimming: 6 bases; J trimming: 2 bases; junction bases outside the gene matches: 5. The assay was immunoSEQ multiplex PCR, and TCRdb's table has in-frame clones only and misses some. The data show some 5,600 clones, around 90% seen once. The sequence was obtained from a male patient aged 40-50 years who had an allogeneic stem cell transplant from an unrelated donor, so the T cells may come from the graft donor. Some clones in this sample may be carry-over from other donors' samples. This sample comprised peripheral blood mononuclear cells, obtained 100 days after allogeneic stem cell transplant. The J gene is TRBJ1-3, the V gene TRBV10-3; 9 bases fit TRBD1. The CDR3 sequence: CAISPGQGTGNTIYF. The CDR3, as DNA: TGTGCCATCAGCCCGGGACAGGGTACTGGAAACACCATATATTTT.